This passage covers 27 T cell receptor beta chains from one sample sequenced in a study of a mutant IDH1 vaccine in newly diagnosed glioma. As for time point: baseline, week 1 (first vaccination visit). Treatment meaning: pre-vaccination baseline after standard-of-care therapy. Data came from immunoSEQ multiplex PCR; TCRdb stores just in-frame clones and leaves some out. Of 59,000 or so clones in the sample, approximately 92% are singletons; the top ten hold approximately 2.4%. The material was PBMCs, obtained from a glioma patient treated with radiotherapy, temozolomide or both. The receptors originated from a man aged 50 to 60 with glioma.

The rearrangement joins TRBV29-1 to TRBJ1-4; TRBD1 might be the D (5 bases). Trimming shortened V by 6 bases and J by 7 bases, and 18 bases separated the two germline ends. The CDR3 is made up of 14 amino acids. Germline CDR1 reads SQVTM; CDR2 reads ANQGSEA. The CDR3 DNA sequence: TGCAGCGTCGGGACCCCCTCCTTAGGTGAAAAACTGTTTTTT. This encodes CSVGTPSLGEKLFF.

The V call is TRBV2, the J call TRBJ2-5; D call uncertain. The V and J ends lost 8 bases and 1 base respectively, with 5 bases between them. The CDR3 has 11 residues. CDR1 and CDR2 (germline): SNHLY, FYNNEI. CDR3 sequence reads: CASGPQETQYF. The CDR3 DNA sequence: TGTGCCAGCGGGCCCCAAGAGACCCAGTACTTC.

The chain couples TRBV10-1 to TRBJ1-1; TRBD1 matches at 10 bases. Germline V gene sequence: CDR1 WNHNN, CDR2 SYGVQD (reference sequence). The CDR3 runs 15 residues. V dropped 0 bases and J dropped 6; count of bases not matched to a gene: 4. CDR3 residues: CASSESGQGVSEAFF. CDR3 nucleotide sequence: TGCGCCAGCAGTGAGTCCGGACAGGGGGTTTCTGAAGCTTTCTTT.

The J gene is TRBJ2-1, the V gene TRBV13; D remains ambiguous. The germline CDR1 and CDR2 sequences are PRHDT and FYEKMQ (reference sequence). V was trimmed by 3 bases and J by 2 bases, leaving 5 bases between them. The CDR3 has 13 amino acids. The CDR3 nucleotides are TGTGCCAGCAGCTTCCGAACCTACAATGAGCAGTTCTTC. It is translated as CASSFRTYNEQFF.

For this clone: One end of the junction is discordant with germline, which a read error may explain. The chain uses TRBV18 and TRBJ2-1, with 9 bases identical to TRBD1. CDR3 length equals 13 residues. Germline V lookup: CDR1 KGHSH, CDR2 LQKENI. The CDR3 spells CASSPSQQGAWVF. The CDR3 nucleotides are TGTGCCAGCTCACCGTCACAACAGGGGGCCTGGGTCTTC.

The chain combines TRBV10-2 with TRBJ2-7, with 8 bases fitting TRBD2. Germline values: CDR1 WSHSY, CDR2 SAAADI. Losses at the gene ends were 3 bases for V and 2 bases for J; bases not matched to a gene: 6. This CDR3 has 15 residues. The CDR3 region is CASSDRSSGPYEQYF. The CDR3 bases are TGCGCCAGCAGTGACAGGTCTAGCGGGCCCTACGAGCAGTACTTC.

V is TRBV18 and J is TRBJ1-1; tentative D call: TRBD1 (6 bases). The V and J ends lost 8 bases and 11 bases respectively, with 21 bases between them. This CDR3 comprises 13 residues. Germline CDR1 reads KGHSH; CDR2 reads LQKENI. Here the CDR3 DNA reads TGTGCCAGCCTTAGGGGGGTAATCGGAGATGCTTTCTTT. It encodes CASLRGVIGDAFF.

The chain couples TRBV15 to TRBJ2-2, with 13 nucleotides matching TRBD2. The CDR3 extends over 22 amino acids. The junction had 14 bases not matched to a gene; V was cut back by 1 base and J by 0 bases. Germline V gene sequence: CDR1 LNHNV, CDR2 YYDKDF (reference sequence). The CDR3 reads CATSRGGRAGLAGRSNTGELFF. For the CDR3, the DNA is TGTGCCACCAGCAGAGGAGGAAGGGCGGGACTAGCGGGACGGTCGAACACCGGGGAGCTGTTTTTT. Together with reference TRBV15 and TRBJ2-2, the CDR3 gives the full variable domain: DAMVIQNPRYQVTQFGKPVTLSCSQTLNHNVMYWYQQKSSQAPKLLFHYYDKDFNNEADTPDNFQSRRPNTSFCFLDIRSPGLGDTAMYLCATSRGGRAGLAGRSNTGELFFGEGSRLTVL.

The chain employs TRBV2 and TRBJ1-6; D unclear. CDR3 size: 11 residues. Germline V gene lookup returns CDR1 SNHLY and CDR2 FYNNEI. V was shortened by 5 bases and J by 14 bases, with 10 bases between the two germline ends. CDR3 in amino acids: CASSPTFTLHF. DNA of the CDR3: TGTGCCAGCAGTCCGACTTTTACCCTCCACTTT.

The CDR3 region has the DNA TGTGCCATCAGTGTTGGTCCTCTCTCTGATCAGCCCCAGCATTTT. Protein sequence: CAISVGPLSDQPQHF. V gene TRBV10-3 combines with J gene TRBJ1-5; the D is unclear. The CDR3 runs to 15 residues. The germline V gene has CDR1 ENHRY and CDR2 SYGVKD. Trimming removed 4 bases at V and 5 bases at J, with 15 bases between.

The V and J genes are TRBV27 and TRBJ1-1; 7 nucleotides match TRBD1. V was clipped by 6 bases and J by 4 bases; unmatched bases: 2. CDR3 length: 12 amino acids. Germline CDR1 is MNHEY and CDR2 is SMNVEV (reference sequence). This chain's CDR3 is CASSRGGTEAFF. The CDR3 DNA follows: TGTGCCAGCAGCAGGGGGGGCACTGAAGCTTTCTTT.

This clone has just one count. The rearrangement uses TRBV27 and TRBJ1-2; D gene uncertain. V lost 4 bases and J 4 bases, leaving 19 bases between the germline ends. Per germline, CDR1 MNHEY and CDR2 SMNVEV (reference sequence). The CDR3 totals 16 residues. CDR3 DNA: TGTGCCAGCAGTTCTACCTGGACGGGCCGTTCCTATGGCTACACCTTC. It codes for CASSSTWTGRSYGYTF.

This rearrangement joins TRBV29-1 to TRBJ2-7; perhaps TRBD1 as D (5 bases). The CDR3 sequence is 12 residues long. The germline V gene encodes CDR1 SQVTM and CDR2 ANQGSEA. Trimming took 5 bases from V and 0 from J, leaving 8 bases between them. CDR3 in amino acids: CSVITGSYEQYF. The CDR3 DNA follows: TGCAGCGTTATCACAGGCTCCTACGAGCAGTACTTC.

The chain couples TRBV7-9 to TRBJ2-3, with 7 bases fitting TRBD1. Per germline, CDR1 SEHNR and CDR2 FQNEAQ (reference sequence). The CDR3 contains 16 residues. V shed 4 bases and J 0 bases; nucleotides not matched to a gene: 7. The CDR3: CASSSRDRVSTDTQYF. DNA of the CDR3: TGTGCCAGCAGCTCGCGAGACAGGGTTAGCACAGATACGCAGTATTTT.

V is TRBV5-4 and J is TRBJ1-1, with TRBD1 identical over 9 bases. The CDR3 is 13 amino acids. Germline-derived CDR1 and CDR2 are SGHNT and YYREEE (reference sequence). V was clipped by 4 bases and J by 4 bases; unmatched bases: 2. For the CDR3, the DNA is TGTGCCAGCAGCCGGGGACAGGGCACTGAAGCTTTCTTT. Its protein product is CASSRGQGTEAFF.

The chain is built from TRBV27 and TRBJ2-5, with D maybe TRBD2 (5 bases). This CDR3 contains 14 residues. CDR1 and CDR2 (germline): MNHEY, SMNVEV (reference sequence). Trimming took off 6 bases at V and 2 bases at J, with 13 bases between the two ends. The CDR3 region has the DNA TGTGCCAGCAGCCCCCGGCGGAGGCAAGAGACCCAGTACTTC. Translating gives CASSPRRRQETQYF.

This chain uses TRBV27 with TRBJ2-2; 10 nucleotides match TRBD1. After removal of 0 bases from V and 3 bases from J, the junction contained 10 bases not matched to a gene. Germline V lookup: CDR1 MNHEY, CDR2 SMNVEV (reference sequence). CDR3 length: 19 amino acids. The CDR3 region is CASSLSLFPGQGYTGELFF. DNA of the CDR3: TGTGCCAGCAGTTTATCCCTATTTCCGGGACAGGGGTACACCGGGGAGCTGTTTTTT.

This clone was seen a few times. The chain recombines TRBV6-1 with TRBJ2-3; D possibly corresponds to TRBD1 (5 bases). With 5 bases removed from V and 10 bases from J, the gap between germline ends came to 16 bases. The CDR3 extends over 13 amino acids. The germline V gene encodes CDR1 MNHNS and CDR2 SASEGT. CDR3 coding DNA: TGTGCCAGCAGTCCCACGGCCAAGGGGTCGCAGTATTTT. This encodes CASSPTAKGSQYF.

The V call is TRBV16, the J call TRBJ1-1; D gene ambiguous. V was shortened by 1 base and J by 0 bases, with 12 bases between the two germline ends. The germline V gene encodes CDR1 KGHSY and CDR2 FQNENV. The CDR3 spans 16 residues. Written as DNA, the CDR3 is TGTGCCAGCAGCCAATTGGTGGACGGGATGAACACTGAAGCTTTCTTT. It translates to CASSQLVDGMNTEAFF.

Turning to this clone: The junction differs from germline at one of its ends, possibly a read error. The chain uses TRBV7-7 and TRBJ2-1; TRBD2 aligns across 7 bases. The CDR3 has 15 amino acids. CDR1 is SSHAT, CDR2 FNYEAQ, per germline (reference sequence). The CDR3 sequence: CASSLDWGGGNEQFF. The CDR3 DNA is TGTGCTAGCAGCTTAGACTGGGGCGGGGGCAATGAGCAGTTCTTC.

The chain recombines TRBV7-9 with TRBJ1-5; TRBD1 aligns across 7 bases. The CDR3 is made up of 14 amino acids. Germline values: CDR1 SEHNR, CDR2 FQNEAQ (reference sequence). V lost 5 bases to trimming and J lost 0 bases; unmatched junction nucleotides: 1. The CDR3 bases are TGTGCCAGCAGCCGACAGGGTAGCAATCAGCCCCAGCATTTT. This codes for CASSRQGSNQPQHF.

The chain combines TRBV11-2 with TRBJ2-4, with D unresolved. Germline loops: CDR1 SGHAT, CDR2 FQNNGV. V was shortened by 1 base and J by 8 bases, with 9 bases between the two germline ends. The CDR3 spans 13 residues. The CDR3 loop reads CASSLAGSYIQYF. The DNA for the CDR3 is TGTGCCAGCAGCTTAGCCGGGTCGTACATTCAGTACTTC. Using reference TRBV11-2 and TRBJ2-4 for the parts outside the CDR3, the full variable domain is EAGVAQSPRYKIIEKRQSVAFWCNPISGHATLYWYQQILGQGPKLLIQFQNNGVVDDSQLPKDRFSAERLKGVDSTLKIQPAKLEDSAVYLCASSLAGSYIQYFGAGTRLSVL.

CDR3 sequence reads: CASSRTGTSGSMDTQYF. The CDR3 DNA reads as TGTGCCAGCAGTAGAACTGGGACTAGCGGGAGTATGGATACGCAGTATTTT. The chain links TRBV27 to TRBJ2-3, with 14 nucleotides matching TRBD2. V shed 5 bases and J 6 bases; nucleotides not matched to a gene: 10. This CDR3 has 17 amino acids. Germline-derived CDR1 and CDR2 are MNHEY and SMNVEV (reference sequence).

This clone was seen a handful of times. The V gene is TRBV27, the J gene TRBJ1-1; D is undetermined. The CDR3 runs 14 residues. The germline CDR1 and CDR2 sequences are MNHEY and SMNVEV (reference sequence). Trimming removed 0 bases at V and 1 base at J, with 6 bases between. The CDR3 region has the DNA TGTGCCAGCAGTTTATCAAGACAGAACACTGAAGCTTTCTTT. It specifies CASSLSRQNTEAFF.

CDR3 nucleotides: TGCGCCAGCAGCTCGGAGGGGGTAGCCAAAAACATTCAGTACTTC. Translating it yields CASSSEGVAKNIQYF. The chain recombines TRBV10-1 with TRBJ2-4, with D perhaps matching TRBD1 or TRBD2 (6 bases each). From germline, CDR1 is WNHNN and CDR2 SYGVQD (reference sequence). Trimming shortened V by 6 bases and J by 0 bases, and 12 bases separated the two germline ends. There are 15 residues in the CDR3.

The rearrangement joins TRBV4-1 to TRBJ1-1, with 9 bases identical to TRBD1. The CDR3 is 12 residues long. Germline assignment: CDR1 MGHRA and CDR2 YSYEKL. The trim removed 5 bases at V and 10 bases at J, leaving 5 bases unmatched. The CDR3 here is CASSSTGGRAFF. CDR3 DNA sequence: TGCGCCAGCAGCTCAACAGGGGGCAGAGCTTTCTTT.

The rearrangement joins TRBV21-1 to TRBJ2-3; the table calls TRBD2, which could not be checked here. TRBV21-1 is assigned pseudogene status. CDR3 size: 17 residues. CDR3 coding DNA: TGTGCCAGCAGCAAAAAGGAGACTAGCGGGGGCACAGATACGCAGTATTTT. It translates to CASSKKETSGGTDTQYF.